The 32 T cell receptor beta chains reported below all come from one sample, sequenced in a study of naive and memory T cell subsets. The beta constant-region primer was an equimolar mix of two oligonucleotides covering TRBC1 and TRBC2. Nested alpha and beta constant-region primers with the SP2 primer drove four PCR rounds on ligated cDNA. TCRdb re-called the UMI-ligation and nested PCR reads through MiXCR, storing one row per CDR3 protein. Counted here are just over 80,000 distinct CDR3 sequences, approximately 10% occurring once; the ten biggest clones make up less than 1.5%. Sequencing input: naive CD8+ T cells from blood. The source is a human donor in good health.

This clonotype was detected many times. The chain links TRBV5-1 to TRBJ1-2; no clear D gene. There are 12 residues in the CDR3. Germline V gene lookup returns CDR1 SGHRS and CDR2 YFSETQ. V was pared by 0 bases and J by 3 bases, with 3 bases between. CDR3 amino acids: CASSLDHYGYTF. CDR3 nucleotides: TGCGCCAGCAGCTTGGACCACTATGGCTACACCTTC.

The CDR3 nucleotides are TGTGCCAGCAGTTTTTCCCCAACTAGCAATGAGCAGTTCTTC. Protein product: CASSFSPTSNEQFF. The chain uses TRBV27 and TRBJ2-1; the D gene is possibly TRBD2 (5 bases). The germline V gene encodes CDR1 MNHEY and CDR2 SMNVEV (reference sequence). This CDR3 comprises 14 residues. V was cut by 3 bases and J by 6 bases, with 12 bases left in between.

V gene TRBV4-1 combines with J gene TRBJ1-5; 8 bases align to TRBD1. This CDR3 has 16 amino acids. Germline assignment: CDR1 MGHRA and CDR2 YSYEKL. Unmatched junction bases numbered 8, after V lost 3 bases and J lost 4 bases. CDR3 nucleotide sequence: TGCGCCAGCAGCCAGAATGACAGGGGCCGGAATCAGCCCCAGCATTTT. It codes for CASSQNDRGRNQPQHF.

This clonotype was seen many times. The gene calls are TRBV10-3 and TRBJ1-5, with a possible D match to TRBD1 (5 bases). Germline loops: CDR1 ENHRY, CDR2 SYGVKD. V was shortened by 3 bases and J by 0 bases, with 12 bases between the two germline ends. CDR3 length equals 16 residues. CDR3 in amino acids: CAISEEGTDSNQPQHF. CDR3 DNA: TGTGCCATCAGTGAAGAAGGGACGGATAGCAATCAGCCCCAGCATTTT.

This sequence joins TRBV5-1 and TRBJ2-1; maybe TRBD1 (6 bases). Germline lookup yields CDR1 SGHRS and CDR2 YFSETQ. The CDR3 sequence is 14 residues long. Between the trimmed V and J ends, which lost 7 bases and 8 bases, there was a span of 19 bases. The CDR3 sequence: CASSLSQGIDEQFF. The CDR3 DNA is TGCGCCAGCTCACTGAGCCAGGGGATCGATGAGCAGTTCTTC.

This clonotype appeared a few times. This chain uses TRBV15 with TRBJ2-2; D not resolved. Germline CDR1 is LNHNV and CDR2 is YYDKDF (reference sequence). The germline V and J ends were trimmed by 0 bases and 2 bases, with 10 bases remaining between them. CDR3 length equals 16 residues. CDR3 loop: CATSRDRAANTGELFF. The CDR3 DNA is TGTGCCACCAGCAGAGATCGGGCAGCTAACACCGGGGAGCTGTTTTTT.

In its sample, this clonotype was seen many times. This rearrangement joins TRBV29-1 to TRBJ2-1, with TRBD2 matching over 9 bases. The CDR3 loop spans 22 amino acids. Germline V gives CDR1 SQVTM, CDR2 ANQGSEA. V lost 4 bases, J lost 3 bases, and 28 bases stayed unmatched. The chain's CDR3 is CSVVVAGWTQIAGAMVYNEQFF. The CDR3 bases are TGCAGCGTTGTAGTGGCCGGATGGACACAAATAGCGGGAGCAATGGTCTACAATGAGCAGTTCTTC.

The V call is TRBV6-5, the J call TRBJ2-5, with TRBD2 matching over 15 bases. Germline CDR1 is MNHEY and CDR2 is SVGAGI. V lost 2 bases to trimming and J lost 1 base; unmatched junction nucleotides: 2. CDR3 length equals 17 residues. CDR3 region: CASSYGTSGGLQETQYF. For the CDR3, the DNA is TGTGCCAGCAGTTACGGGACTAGCGGGGGGCTCCAAGAGACCCAGTACTTC.

In this sample, this clonotype is medium-sized (0.01 to 0.1%). This rearrangement joins TRBV29-1 to TRBJ2-3; D is unresolved. CDR3 length equals 12 residues. Per germline, CDR1 SQVTM and CDR2 ANQGSEA. The germline V and J ends were trimmed by 6 bases and 2 bases, with 9 bases remaining between them. DNA for the CDR3: TGCAGCGTCCCGCCAAACACAGATACGCAGTATTTT. This codes for CSVPPNTDTQYF.

This clonotype was seen at least ten times. The J gene is TRBJ2-1, the V gene TRBV4-3, with D possibly being TRBD2 (6 bases). The CDR3 length is 13 residues. Germline-derived CDR1 and CDR2 are LGHNA and YSLEER. V shed 2 bases and J shed 7 bases, with 9 bases lying between them. This CDR3 reads CASSQFSGNEQFF. As DNA, the CDR3 is TGCGCCAGCAGCCAATTTAGCGGAAATGAGCAGTTCTTC.

In this sample, this clonotype turned up a few times. CDR3 loop: CASSRGPQTKGEQFF. The CDR3 bases are TGTGCCAGCAGTCGGGGACCTCAAACGAAGGGGGAGCAGTTCTTC. The chain links TRBV5-4 to TRBJ2-1; TRBD1 or TRBD2 may be the D gene (5 bases each). CDR1 SGHNT and CDR2 YYREEE come from the germline V gene (reference sequence). The CDR3 totals 15 residues. V was cut by 5 bases and J by 10 bases, with 22 bases left in between.

The genes are TRBV7-2 and TRBJ2-7; tentatively, D is TRBD1 (6 bases). The CDR3 spans 14 residues. V lost 5 bases and J 4 bases, leaving 15 bases between the germline ends. Germline V gene sequence: CDR1 SGHTA, CDR2 FQGNSA. CDR3 DNA sequence: TGTGCCAGCAGCCTAGGCAGGGGAACGTACGAGCAGTACTTC. Translated, it gives CASSLGRGTYEQYF.

This clonotype was found many times. The rearrangement joins TRBV7-9 to TRBJ2-1, with 7 nucleotides matching TRBD1. CDR3 length: 15 amino acids. With 5 bases clipped from V and 6 bases from J, the junction kept 10 bases outside the gene matches. CDR1 is SEHNR and CDR2 is FQNEAQ in the germline V gene (reference sequence). CDR3 DNA sequence: TGTGCCAGCAGCCTGGACAGGCTAGTAATCAATGAGCAGTTCTTC. As protein: CASSLDRLVINEQFF.

This clonotype was observed many times. This chain joins TRBV6-1 and TRBJ2-7; TRBD2 aligns across 8 bases. V dropped 2 bases and J dropped 1; count of bases not matched to a gene: 7. Germline CDR1 MNHNS, CDR2 SASEGT. This CDR3 region has 16 residues. The CDR3 nucleotides are TGTGCCAGCAGTGAATGGGCTAGCGGGTCATCCTACGAGCAGTACTTC. Its translation is CASSEWASGSSYEQYF.

The rearrangement joins TRBV5-1 to TRBJ2-5; 8 bases align to TRBD1. The V and J ends lost 4 bases and 0 bases, in that order; junction bases with no gene match: 5. This CDR3 contains 15 residues. CDR1 is SGHRS, CDR2 YFSETQ, per germline. The CDR3 region has the DNA TGCGCCAGCAGCCCGGGACAGGTCCACCAAGAGACCCAGTACTTC. This gives the protein CASSPGQVHQETQYF.

The chain has TRBV6-2 or TRBV6-3 and TRBJ2-1; no clear D. The germline gives CDR1 MNHEY, CDR2 SVGEGT. The CDR3 has 15 residues. Trimming removed 2 bases at V and 7 bases at J, with 15 bases between. The DNA of the CDR3 is TGTGCCAGCAGTTACAGTGCGCCAGGTCTTAATGAGCAGTTCTTC. The encoded protein is CASSYSAPGLNEQFF.

The chain employs TRBV7-9 and TRBJ2-5, with D hard to call. The V gene's germline CDR1 is SEHNR and CDR2 FQNEAQ (reference sequence). V gave up 3 bases and J gave up 5 bases, with 16 bases separating them. The CDR3 spans 15 residues. Written as DNA, the CDR3 is TGTGCCAGCAGCTTTTTTGGTTCGCCTGGGGAGACCCAGTACTTC. Translated, it gives CASSFFGSPGETQYF.

This clonotype turned up a few times. The chain recombines TRBV4-1 with TRBJ2-3; TRBD1 might be the D (5 bases). This CDR3 region has 15 residues. CDR1 is MGHRA, CDR2 YSYEKL, per germline. V shed 0 bases and J shed 0 bases, with 7 bases lying between them. The CDR3 loop reads CASSQEGASTDTQYF. The CDR3 nucleotides are TGCGCCAGCAGCCAAGAAGGGGCTAGCACAGATACGCAGTATTTT.

The chain has TRBV11-2 and TRBJ1-2; 8 bases map to TRBD1. The CDR3 covers 19 residues. Germline CDR1 SGHAT, CDR2 FQNNGV. J gave up 3 bases and V 1 base, and 16 bases lay outside the gene matches. For the CDR3, the DNA is TGTGCCAGCAGCTTAGGGGGCCAGGGGGCGAGAGTTTCCGACTATGGCTACACCTTC. This encodes CASSLGGQGARVSDYGYTF. Looking up the rest from reference TRBV11-2 and TRBJ1-2 gives the full variable domain: EAGVAQSPRYKIIEKRQSVAFWCNPISGHATLYWYQQILGQGPKLLIQFQNNGVVDDSQLPKDRFSAERLKGVDSTLKIQPAKLEDSAVYLCASSLGGQGARVSDYGYTFGSGTRLTVV.

This clonotype was detected a few times. Written as DNA, the CDR3 is TGTGCCAGCTCACCAGAGGACCCTGGAAACACCATATATTTT. It is translated as CASSPEDPGNTIYF. This sequence joins TRBV18 and TRBJ1-3, with no clear D. The CDR3 is 14 residues long. Germline V lookup: CDR1 KGHSH, CDR2 LQKENI. Between the trimmed V and J ends, which lost 2 bases and 2 bases, there was a span of 7 bases.

J is TRBJ2-4 and V is TRBV7-2; TRBD1 aligns across 9 bases. Germline-derived CDR1 and CDR2 are SGHTA and FQGNSA. J lost 16 bases, V lost 2 bases, and 12 bases had no gene match. The CDR3 covers 14 residues. DNA for the CDR3: TGTGCCAGCAGCTTAACAGGGGGCGCGCGTTTCGGATACTTC. As protein: CASSLTGGARFGYF.

This clonotype was observed many times. The chain recombines TRBV27 with TRBJ2-3; a weak D match, TRBD2 (6 bases). This CDR3 has 17 amino acids. Germline CDR1 is MNHEY and CDR2 is SMNVEV (reference sequence). Trimming shortened V by 6 bases and J by 2 bases, and 21 bases separated the two germline ends. CDR3 in amino acids: CASSSIFGRGITDTQYF. CDR3 DNA: TGTGCCAGCAGCTCAATTTTCGGGAGAGGGATCACAGATACGCAGTATTTT.

This clonotype has only a few counts. CDR3 residues: CASSHIAGGSDTQYF. In DNA, the CDR3 is TGCGCCAGCAGCCATATAGCGGGAGGTTCAGATACGCAGTATTTT. The genes are TRBV4-1 and TRBJ2-3; 10 bases agree with TRBD2. Germline V CDR1 and CDR2: MGHRA, YSYEKL. This CDR3 region has 15 residues. V trimming: 3 bases; J trimming: 4 bases; junction bases outside the gene matches: 4.

The chain uses TRBV24-1 and TRBJ2-3; D gene ambiguous. V was shortened by 0 bases and J by 2 bases, with 2 bases between the two germline ends. Looked up from germline, CDR1 is KGHDR and CDR2 is SFDVKD. The CDR3 totals 13 residues. The CDR3 reads CATSDLSTDTQYF. CDR3 coding DNA: TGTGCCACCAGTGATTTGTCCACAGATACGCAGTATTTT.

Of note for this clonotype: A single base separates this from a much larger clone, so it may be a read error. This chain connects TRBV27 to TRBJ1-1; D unresolved. Trimming pared 3 bases from V and 5 bases from J, leaving 13 bases between. This CDR3 comprises 14 residues. Germline CDR1 reads MNHEY; CDR2 reads SMNVEV (reference sequence). In DNA, the CDR3 is TGTGCCAGCAGTTTCTCCAGAGGGAAAACTGAAGCTTTCTTT. It is translated as CASSFSRGKTEAFF.

The V gene is TRBV11-2, the J gene TRBJ2-3; unclear D gene. The CDR3 sequence is 14 residues long. Germline V gene data show CDR1 as SGHAT and CDR2 as FQNNGV. Between the trimmed V and J ends, which lost 5 bases and 1 base, there was a span of 10 bases. CDR3 protein: CASSLRPGTDTQYF. CDR3 bases: TGTGCCAGCAGCCTCCGGCCTGGCACAGATACGCAGTATTTT. Full variable domain (remainder filled in from reference TRBV11-2 and TRBJ2-3): EAGVAQSPRYKIIEKRQSVAFWCNPISGHATLYWYQQILGQGPKLLIQFQNNGVVDDSQLPKDRFSAERLKGVDSTLKIQPAKLEDSAVYLCASSLRPGTDTQYFGPGTRLTVL.

This clonotype was seen many times. The chain links TRBV14 to TRBJ2-2, with 13 bases matching TRBD2. Germline CDR1 reads SGHDN; CDR2 reads FVKESK. J was trimmed by 6 bases and V by 0 bases; bases with no gene match: 4. The CDR3 runs to 17 residues. In DNA, the CDR3 is TGTGCCAGCAGCCAAGATTCGACTAGCGGGAGGTCCGGGGAGCTGTTTTTT. It translates to CASSQDSTSGRSGELFF.

This clonotype was seen more than once but under ten times. The chain uses TRBV29-1 and TRBJ2-1; tentatively, D is TRBD1 (5 bases). CDR1 is SQVTM and CDR2 is ANQGSEA in the germline V gene. The CDR3 covers 16 residues. With 3 bases removed from V and 1 base from J, the gap between germline ends came to 16 bases. The CDR3 DNA is TGCAGCGTTGAGGGTTTTGGACACGGATCCTACAATGAGCAGTTCTTC. Amino acids: CSVEGFGHGSYNEQFF.

This clonotype came up many times. This chain uses TRBV7-6 with TRBJ1-6; 9 nucleotides line up with TRBD1. The germline V gene encodes CDR1 SGHVS and CDR2 FNYEAQ. V lost 5 bases, J lost 6 bases, and 8 bases stayed unmatched. The CDR3 is 16 residues long. CDR3: CASSPRGQGLNSPLHF. CDR3 sequence (DNA): TGTGCCAGCAGCCCTAGGGGACAGGGTCTTAATTCACCCCTCCACTTT.

Only a few counts were recorded for this clonotype. In DNA form, the CDR3 reads TGCGCCAGCAGTCAAGGTTCGCGGGAGACCCAGTACTTC. It translates to CASSQGSRETQYF. The chain recombines TRBV23-1 with TRBJ2-5; no clear D gene. TRBV23-1 is noted as an ORF with a role that remains uncertain. Trimming removed 2 bases from V and 5 bases from J, with 9 bases in between. The length of the CDR3 is 13 residues.

The CDR3: CATEILQGADGYTF. CDR3 nucleotides: TGTGCCACCGAGATTCTACAGGGCGCGGATGGCTACACCTTC. The chain recombines TRBV2 with TRBJ1-2; possible D gene TRBD1, 6 bases. In germline, CDR1 is SNHLY, CDR2 FYNNEI. This CDR3 has 14 residues. Trimming removed 10 bases from V and 6 bases from J, with 21 bases in between. Together with reference TRBV2 and TRBJ1-2, the CDR3 gives the full variable domain: EPEVTQTPSHQVTQMGQEVILRCVPISNHLYFYWYRQILGQKVEFLVSFYNNEISEKSEIFDDQFSVERPDGSNFTLKIRSTKLEDSAMYFCATEILQGADGYTFGSGTRLTVV.

This clonotype has more than one count but fewer than ten. The chain combines TRBV7-9 with TRBJ2-7; no reliable D call. CDR3 length: 12 amino acids. V was trimmed by 1 base and J by 6 bases, leaving 7 bases between them. Germline CDR1 SEHNR, CDR2 FQNEAQ (reference sequence). The CDR3 sequence is CASSLGDGEQYF. The DNA for the CDR3 is TGTGCCAGCAGCTTAGGCGACGGCGAGCAGTACTTC.